Presented here are 32 T cell receptor beta chains from one specimen sequenced in a study of radiation and T cells in renal cell carcinoma. Sequencing used immunoSEQ multiplex PCR; TCRdb keeps in-frame clones, though not all of them. The sample includes around 22,000 clones, roughly 50% seen only once; the top ten take 22%. Treatment of the sample: treatment-naive control, cytoreductive nephrectomy. The specimen comprised tumor tissue, sampled from a patient whose treatment was nephrectomy without radiotherapy. These TCRs come from a man between 35 and 55 years old with renal cell carcinoma.

The chain carries TRBV13 and TRBJ2-1, with unresolved D. This CDR3 spans 16 amino acids. CDR1 PRHDT and CDR2 FYEKMQ come from the germline V gene (reference sequence). The ends were cut back, 3 bases at V and 0 bases at J, with 12 bases in the middle. The DNA of the CDR3 is TGTGCCAGCAGCTTCTACGGGCTAAGCTCCTACAATGAGCAGTTCTTC. It translates to CASSFYGLSSYNEQFF.

The chain has TRBV2 and TRBJ1-2; 11 bases line up with TRBD1. In germline, CDR1 is SNHLY, CDR2 FYNNEI. The CDR3 length is 15 residues. J gave up 9 bases and V 0 bases, and 6 bases lay outside the gene matches. CDR3 bases: TGTGCCAGCAGTGAAGCGTCGGGACAGGGGGGAAGCTACACCTTC. Protein: CASSEASGQGGSYTF.

The chain combines TRBV7-2 with TRBJ1-6; D is unclear. Germline V lookup: CDR1 SGHTA, CDR2 FQGNSA. Trimming cost V 3 bases and J 0 bases, with 9 bases left between them. The CDR3 loop spans 16 amino acids. The CDR3 nucleotides are TGTGCCAGCAGCTTCGTGAGGAGCTCCTATAATTCACCCCTCCACTTT. Amino acid sequence: CASSFVRSSYNSPLHF.

This clone has just a few counts. The chain carries TRBV28 and TRBJ1-5; tentative D call: TRBD1 (6 bases). CDR1 and CDR2 from the germline V gene are MDHEN and SYDVKM. With 5 bases removed from V and 3 bases from J, the gap between germline ends came to 14 bases. This CDR3 region has 15 residues. CDR3 sequence: CASSGWGGHNQPQHF. The DNA for the CDR3 is TGTGCCAGCAGTGGTTGGGGGGGCCACAATCAGCCCCAGCATTTT.

V is TRBV5-1 and J is TRBJ2-1, with TRBD2 matching over 11 bases. Germline V gives CDR1 SGHRS, CDR2 YFSETQ. Losses at the gene ends were 4 bases for V and 9 bases for J; bases not matched to a gene: 15. The CDR3 consists of 17 residues. The CDR3 DNA sequence: TGCGCCAGCAGCCCTCGGTTAGCGGGAGGGGCAGCGGGTGAGCAGTTCTTC. Encoded protein: CASSPRLAGGAAGEQFF. Looking up the rest from reference TRBV5-1 and TRBJ2-1 gives the full variable domain: KAGVTQTPRYLIKTRGQQVTLSCSPISGHRSVSWYQQTPGQGLQFLFEYFSETQRNKGNFPGRFSGRQFSNSRSEMNVSTLELGDSALYLCASSPRLAGGAAGEQFFGPGTRLTVL.

V and J are TRBV7-9 and TRBJ1-6, with D unresolved. CDR1 is SEHNR, CDR2 FQNEAQ, per germline (reference sequence). V was pared by 1 base and J by 3 bases, with 7 bases between. This CDR3 has 15 amino acids. The CDR3 reads CASSLGGGYNSPLHF. Written as DNA, the CDR3 is TGTGCCAGCAGCTTAGGTGGTGGCTATAATTCACCCCTCCACTTT.

This chain links TRBV5-6 with TRBJ2-7, with TRBD1 matching 7 bases. Trimming removed 3 bases from V and 3 bases from J; junction bases left unmatched: 12. CDR1 is SGHDT, CDR2 YYEEEE, per germline. The CDR3 extends over 16 amino acids. CDR3 bases: TGTGCCAGCAGCTGGGGACAGAGGCATCAAATCTACGAGCAGTACGTC. It encodes CASSWGQRHQIYEQYV.

V and J are TRBV20-1 and TRBJ2-7; D is unclear. V lost 5 bases and J 6 bases, leaving 11 bases between the germline ends. Germline V gives CDR1 DFQATT, CDR2 SNEGSKA (reference sequence). CDR3 length: 11 residues. CDR3 residues: CSAAPAFEQYV. The CDR3 DNA sequence: TGCAGTGCTGCCCCAGCATTCGAGCAGTACGTC.

This clone was seen once. The CDR3 loop reads CAAAGGYTF. The CDR3 nucleotides are TGTGCCGCGGCGGGGGGCTACACCTTC. This sequence joins TRBV6-6 and TRBJ1-2; D call uncertain. Germline-derived CDR1 and CDR2 are MNHNY and SVGAGI (reference sequence). CDR3 size: 9 residues. V was clipped by 11 bases and J by 8 bases, with 9 bases between them.

V usage is TRBV6-1 and J usage is TRBJ1-4, with a possible D match to TRBD1 (5 bases). The germline V and J ends were trimmed by 7 bases and 7 bases, with 13 bases remaining between them. This CDR3 comprises 13 residues. Germline assignment: CDR1 MNHNS and CDR2 SASEGT. CDR3 protein: CASTRQGGEKLFF. CDR3 coding DNA: TGTGCCAGCACCAGGCAGGGAGGTGAAAAACTGTTTTTT.

The chain links TRBV29-1 to TRBJ2-4; D is unclear. With 1 base removed from V and 0 bases from J, the gap between germline ends came to 4 bases. CDR1 is SQVTM and CDR2 is ANQGSEA in the germline V gene. There are 13 residues in the CDR3. CDR3 loop: CSVEVLAKNIQYF. The CDR3 DNA reads TGCAGCGTTGAAGTTCTAGCCAAAAACATTCAGTACTTC.

In its sample, this clone was seen a few times. The chain uses TRBV6-6 and TRBJ1-1, with TRBD1 matching 7 bases. With 5 bases clipped from V and 7 bases from J, the junction kept 4 bases outside the gene matches. Germline lookup yields CDR1 MNHNY and CDR2 SVGAGI (reference sequence). This CDR3 region has 12 residues. CDR3 region: CASSPRQGEAFF. In DNA form, the CDR3 reads TGTGCCAGCAGTCCGCGACAGGGTGAAGCTTTCTTT.

The chain combines TRBV5-6 with TRBJ1-1; D not certain. This CDR3 comprises 15 residues. Germline-derived CDR1 and CDR2 are SGHDT and YYEEEE. V was clipped by 2 bases and J by 1 base, with 12 bases between them. The CDR3 nucleotides read TGTGCCAGCAGCTTTAGTTGGCGGGAGAACACTGAAGCTTTCTTT. This gives the protein CASSFSWRENTEAFF.

The rearrangement joins TRBV5-1 to TRBJ2-1; 8 positions agree with TRBD1. Per germline, CDR1 SGHRS and CDR2 YFSETQ. CDR3 length: 15 amino acids. V was pared by 4 bases and J by 5 bases, with 8 bases of the junction left unmatched. CDR3 loop: CASSQTGASHNEQFF. DNA for the CDR3: TGCGCCAGCAGCCAGACAGGGGCCAGTCACAATGAGCAGTTCTTC.

The chain has TRBV28 and TRBJ2-7; D is ambiguous. CDR1 MDHEN and CDR2 SYDVKM come from the germline V gene. This CDR3 is 15 amino acids long. Trimming left V 4 bases short and J 5 bases short, with 18 bases between. CDR3 DNA sequence: TGTGCCAGCAGTTCTTTCGAAAGGTTTCGGGACGAGCAGTACTTC. It specifies CASSSFERFRDEQYF.

The chain carries TRBV5-1 and TRBJ2-7; TRBD1 is a possible D gene (7 bases). Trimming stripped 4 bases from V and 4 bases from J, with 18 bases between. CDR3 length: 15 residues. Per the germline V gene, CDR1 is SGHRS and CDR2 is YFSETQ. The CDR3 is CASSPLGGGSYEQYF. CDR3 bases: TGCGCCAGCAGCCCTCTCGGAGGGGGCAGTTACGAGCAGTACTTC.

There are a few counts of this clone. This rearrangement joins TRBV7-2 to TRBJ2-7; 12 nucleotides agree with TRBD2. The V segment lost 7 bases and the J segment 2 bases; nucleotides outside the gene matches: 3. There are 14 residues in the CDR3. The germline V gene encodes CDR1 SGHTA and CDR2 FQGNSA. DNA of the CDR3: TGTGCCAGCACCCGGACTAGCGGGACCTACGAGCAGTACTTC. Residues: CASTRTSGTYEQYF.

The chain recombines TRBV9 with TRBJ1-3; D gene ambiguous. This CDR3 region has 15 residues. Germline loops: CDR1 SGDLS, CDR2 YYNGEE. Deletions cut 0 bases from V and 2 bases from J, with 9 bases between. The CDR3: CASSVEGDTGNTIYF. In nucleotides, the CDR3 is TGTGCCAGCAGCGTAGAGGGCGATACTGGAAACACCATATATTTT.

The CDR3 DNA follows: TGTGCCAGCAGCGTAGAGAGGGGAAGAAACACTGAAGCTTTCTTT. Protein sequence: CASSVERGRNTEAFF. The chain employs TRBV9 and TRBJ1-1, with a tentative D call TRBD1 (5 bases). Germline-derived CDR1 and CDR2 are SGDLS and YYNGEE. The germline V and J ends were trimmed by 0 bases and 2 bases, with 11 bases remaining between them. The CDR3 consists of 15 residues.

The genes are TRBV5-4 and TRBJ2-5; D gene unclear. The germline CDR1 and CDR2 sequences are SGHNT and YYREEE (reference sequence). This CDR3 is 15 amino acids long. Trimming took off 0 bases at V and 2 bases at J, with 11 bases between the two ends. The CDR3 spells CASSLGTQVQETQYF. The CDR3 bases are TGTGCCAGCAGCTTGGGGACCCAAGTACAAGAGACCCAGTACTTC.

This clone has more than one count but fewer than ten. This chain joins TRBV30 and TRBJ1-1; a weak D match, TRBD1 (5 bases). The germline V gene encodes CDR1 GTSNPN and CDR2 SVGIG (reference sequence). Trimming cost V 0 bases and J 1 base, with 15 bases left between them. The CDR3 has 16 amino acids. CDR3 region: CAWSVLWGDGNTEAFF. In DNA, the CDR3 is TGTGCCTGGAGTGTTTTATGGGGGGATGGGAACACTGAAGCTTTCTTT.

V usage is TRBV7-2 and J usage is TRBJ1-5, with 7 nucleotides matching TRBD1. Germline V gene sequence: CDR1 SGHTA, CDR2 FQGNSA. The V gene end was trimmed by 5 bases and the J gene end by 2 bases; junction bases not matched to a gene: 6. The CDR3 length is 15 residues. The CDR3 is CASSQTGRGNQPQHF. DNA of the CDR3: TGTGCCAGCAGCCAGACAGGGCGGGGCAATCAGCCCCAGCATTTT.

The chain links TRBV4-2 to TRBJ1-1; D unresolved. CDR3 size: 16 residues. The V gene's germline CDR1 is LGHNA and CDR2 YNFKEQ. V lost 0 bases and J 0 bases, leaving 11 bases between the germline ends. The CDR3 reads CASSQEAAGMNTEAFF. DNA of the CDR3: TGTGCCAGCAGCCAAGAGGCGGCAGGCATGAACACTGAAGCTTTCTTT.

This clone has a handful of counts. The chain links TRBV4-2 to TRBJ2-1; 9 bases map to TRBD1. The CDR3 covers 14 residues. Unmatched junction bases numbered 4, after V lost 1 base and J lost 9 bases. CDR1 is LGHNA, CDR2 YNFKEQ, per germline. The CDR3, as DNA: TGTGCCAGCAGCCAAGCGGGGACAGGGTTTGAGCAGTTCTTC. Translating gives CASSQAGTGFEQFF.

The rearrangement links TRBV30 to TRBJ1-1; 7 positions agree with TRBD1. There are 14 residues in the CDR3. The V gene's germline CDR1 is GTSNPN and CDR2 SVGIG (reference sequence). V trimming: 3 bases; J trimming: 3 bases; junction bases outside the gene matches: 7. CDR3 loop: CAWSPLTGYTEAFF. CDR3 bases: TGTGCCTGGAGCCCTTTGACAGGGTACACTGAAGCTTTCTTT.

The sample holds a few counts of this clone. V is TRBV5-1 and J is TRBJ2-3; D tentatively fits TRBD1 or TRBD2 (5 bases each). Germline loops: CDR1 SGHRS, CDR2 YFSETQ. The CDR3 has 14 amino acids. Trimming removed 0 bases at V and 0 bases at J, with 5 bases between. The CDR3 spells CASSLGDSTDTQYF. CDR3 sequence (DNA): TGCGCCAGCAGCTTGGGGGACAGCACAGATACGCAGTATTTT.

The chain joins TRBV28 to TRBJ1-2; D might be TRBD1 (5 bases). Germline values: CDR1 MDHEN, CDR2 SYDVKM. Trimming removed 6 bases from V and 8 bases from J, with 16 bases in between. This CDR3 region has 13 residues. CDR3 sequence: CASSPPGPKGYTF. CDR3 nucleotide sequence: TGTGCCAGCAGCCCCCCGGGGCCGAAAGGCTACACCTTC.

The chain joins TRBV4-3 to TRBJ2-3; 9 bases map to TRBD2. CDR3 length: 16 amino acids. Losses at the gene ends were 0 bases for V and 4 bases for J; bases not matched to a gene: 5. The germline V gene encodes CDR1 LGHNA and CDR2 YSLEER. CDR3 amino acids: CASSQDIAGVPDTQYF. The DNA for the CDR3 is TGCGCCAGCAGCCAAGATATAGCGGGGGTGCCAGATACGCAGTATTTT.

This clone was seen a few times. The chain links TRBV11-3 to TRBJ2-5; 9 bases agree with TRBD1. The CDR3 is made up of 15 amino acids. V lost 1 base, J lost 6 bases, and 6 bases stayed unmatched. The germline V gene encodes CDR1 SGHNT and CDR2 YENEEA. Written as DNA, the CDR3 is TGTGCCAGCAGCTTAGGTCTCGGGACAGGGAAGACCCAGTACTTC. As protein: CASSLGLGTGKTQYF.

The V call is TRBV27, the J call TRBJ2-2; TRBD2 aligns across 10 bases. CDR1 MNHEY and CDR2 SMNVEV come from the germline V gene (reference sequence). The junction had 6 bases not matched to a gene; V was cut back by 6 bases and J by 5 bases. The CDR3 has 15 amino acids. CDR3 nucleotide sequence: TGTGCCAGCAGGCTGCTAGCGGGGGTTACCGGGGAGCTGTTTTTT. This sequence encodes CASRLLAGVTGELFF.

CDR3 amino acids: CASSVDSNYGYTF. The CDR3 nucleotides read TGTGCCAGCAGTGTTGACAGTAACTATGGCTACACCTTC. This rearrangement joins TRBV2 to TRBJ1-2, with D maybe TRBD1 (5 bases). V shed 4 bases and J shed 1 base, with 7 bases lying between them. Germline loops: CDR1 SNHLY, CDR2 FYNNEI. The CDR3 length is 13 residues.

CDR3 sequence: CASSETGTGSSYNEQFF. For the CDR3, the DNA is TGCGCCAGCAGTGAGACGGGGACCGGGAGCTCCTACAATGAGCAGTTCTTC. V usage is TRBV10-1 and J usage is TRBJ2-1; possible D gene TRBD2, 6 bases. Per germline, CDR1 WNHNN and CDR2 SYGVQD (reference sequence). The CDR3 is 17 residues long. Trimming left V 2 bases short and J 0 bases short, with 14 bases between.